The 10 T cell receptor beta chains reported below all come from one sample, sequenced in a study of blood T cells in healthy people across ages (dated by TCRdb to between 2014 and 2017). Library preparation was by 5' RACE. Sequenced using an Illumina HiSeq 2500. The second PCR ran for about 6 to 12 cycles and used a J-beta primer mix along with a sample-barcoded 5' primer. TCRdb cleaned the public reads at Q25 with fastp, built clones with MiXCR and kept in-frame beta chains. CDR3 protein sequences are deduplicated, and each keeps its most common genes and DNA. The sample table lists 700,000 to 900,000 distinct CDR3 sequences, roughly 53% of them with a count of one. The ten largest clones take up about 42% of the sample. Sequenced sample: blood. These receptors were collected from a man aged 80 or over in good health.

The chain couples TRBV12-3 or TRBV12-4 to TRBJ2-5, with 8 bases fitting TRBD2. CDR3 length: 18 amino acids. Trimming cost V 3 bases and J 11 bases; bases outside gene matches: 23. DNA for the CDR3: TGTGCCAGCAGTTTCACCATGGGCGGGAGGAATCCTTACAATGAGCAGTACTTC. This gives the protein CASSFTMGGRNPYNEQYF.

The CDR3 nucleotides are TGTGCCAGCACCGATTCGGGACAGGGTCTGCCCCAGCATTTT. Protein sequence: CASTDSGQGLPQHF. The chain has TRBV6-2 or TRBV6-3 and TRBJ1-5; 9 positions match TRBD1. After removal of 7 bases from V and 9 bases from J, the junction contained 10 bases not matched to a gene. Germline-derived CDR1 and CDR2 are MNHEY and SVGEGT. This CDR3 region has 14 residues.

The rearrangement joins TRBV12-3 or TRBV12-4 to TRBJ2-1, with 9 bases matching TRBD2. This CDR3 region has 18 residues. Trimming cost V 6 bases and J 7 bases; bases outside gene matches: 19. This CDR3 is CASSALGGRALNVNEQFF. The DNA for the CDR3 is TGTGCCAGCAGCGCTCTGGGCGGGAGGGCCCTCAACGTTAATGAGCAGTTCTTC.

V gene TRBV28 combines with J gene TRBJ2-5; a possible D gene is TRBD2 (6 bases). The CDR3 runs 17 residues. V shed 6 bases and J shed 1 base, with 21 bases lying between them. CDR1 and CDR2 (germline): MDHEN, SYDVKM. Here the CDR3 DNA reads TGTGCCAGCAGACAGTTCCCTCTGGAGGGACCCCAAGAGACCCAGTACTTC. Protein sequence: CASRQFPLEGPQETQYF.

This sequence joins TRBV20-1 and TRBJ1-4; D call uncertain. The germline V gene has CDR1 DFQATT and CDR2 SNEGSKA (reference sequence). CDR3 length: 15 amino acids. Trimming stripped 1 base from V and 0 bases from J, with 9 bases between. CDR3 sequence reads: CSARARTATNEKLFF. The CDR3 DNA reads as TGCAGTGCTAGAGCCCGGACGGCAACTAATGAAAAACTGTTTTTT.

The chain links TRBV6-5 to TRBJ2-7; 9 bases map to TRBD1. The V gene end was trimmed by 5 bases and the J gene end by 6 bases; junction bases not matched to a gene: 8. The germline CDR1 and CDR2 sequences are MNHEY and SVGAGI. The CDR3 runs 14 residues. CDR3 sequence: CASSRNRGLSEQYF. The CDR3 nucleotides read TGTGCCAGCAGTAGGAACAGGGGGCTGAGCGAGCAGTACTTC.

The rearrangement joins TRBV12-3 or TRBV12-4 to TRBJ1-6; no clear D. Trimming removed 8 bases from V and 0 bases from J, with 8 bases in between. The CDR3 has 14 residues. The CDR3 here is CASGKSSYNSPLHF. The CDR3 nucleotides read TGTGCCAGCGGAAAGAGCTCCTATAATTCACCCCTCCACTTT.

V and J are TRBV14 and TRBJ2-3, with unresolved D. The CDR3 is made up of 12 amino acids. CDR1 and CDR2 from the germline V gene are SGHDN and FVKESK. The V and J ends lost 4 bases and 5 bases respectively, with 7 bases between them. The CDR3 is CASSPLIDTQYF. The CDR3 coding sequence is TGTGCCAGCAGCCCGCTAATAGATACGCAGTATTTT.

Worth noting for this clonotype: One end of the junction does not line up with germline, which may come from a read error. The CDR3 here is CVSSPPTGNEQFF. The CDR3 nucleotides are TGTGTCAGCAGCCCACCGACAGGAAATGAGCAGTTCTTC. The chain recombines TRBV11-2 with TRBJ2-1, with a possible D match to TRBD1 (6 bases). Germline V gene sequence: CDR1 SGHAT, CDR2 FQNNGV. The CDR3 loop spans 13 amino acids.

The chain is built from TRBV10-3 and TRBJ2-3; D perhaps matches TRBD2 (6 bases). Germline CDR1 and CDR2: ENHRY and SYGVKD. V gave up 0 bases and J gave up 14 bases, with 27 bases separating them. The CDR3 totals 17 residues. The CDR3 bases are TGTGCCATCAGTGAGTCTCTCGGGAGTGAGGTGCACAGATACGCGTATTTT. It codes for CAISESLGSEVHRYAYF.